This is a list of T cell receptor beta chains from one sample in a study of cytomegalovirus exposure and HLA in healthy donors. Data came from immunoSEQ multiplex PCR; TCRdb stores just in-frame clones and leaves some out. The data contain around 300,000 clones, 65% to 90% of them singletons. The material sequenced was PBMCs. These receptors all stem from a woman between 18 and 29 years old in good health and CMV-seronegative. Both conserved end residues are part of each CDR3. D genes are given only for firm matches. Rows give clone size only sometimes, using once, few, many, or a class for an expanded clone.

J gene: TRBJ1-6; clone size: few; D gene: TRBD1; V gene: TRBV19; CDR3 DNA: TGTGCCAGTAGTCAGGACAGGGGAATAGGCAATTCACCCCTCCACTTT; CDR3 protein: CASSQDRGIGNSPLHF
J gene: TRBJ2-7; clone size: once; D gene: NA; V gene: TRBV5-4; CDR3 DNA: TGTGCCAGCAGCTCGGACAATTCCTACGAGCAGTACTTC; CDR3 protein: CASSSDNSYEQYF
J gene: TRBJ1-1; clone size: NA; D gene: NA; V gene: TRBV27; CDR3 DNA: TGTGCCAGCAGGACGGCGGGTAGGAACACTGAAGCTTTCTTT; CDR3 protein: CASRTAGRNTEAFF
J gene: TRBJ1-2; clone size: NA; D gene: NA; V gene: TRBV5-8; CDR3 DNA: TGTGCCAGCAGCTTAGCGGGCTACACCTTC; CDR3 protein: CASSLAGYTF
J gene: TRBJ1-4; clone size: NA; D gene: NA; V gene: TRBV2; CDR3 DNA: TGTGCCAGCAGTGGAGGGGAAAAACTGTTTTTT; CDR3 protein: CASSGGEKLFF
J gene: TRBJ1-5; clone size: NA; D gene: TRBD1; V gene: TRBV7-2; CDR3 DNA: TGTGCCAGCAGCAGGGGACAGGGGGTCGGGCAGCCCCAGCATTTT; CDR3 protein: CASSRGQGVGQPQHF
J gene: TRBJ2-5; clone size: NA; D gene: TRBD2; V gene: TRBV27; CDR3 DNA: TGTGCCAGCAGTCCCGGGACTAGCGGGGGGGCGGAGACCCAGTACTTC; CDR3 protein: CASSPGTSGGAETQYF
J gene: TRBJ2-7; clone size: NA; D gene: TRBD1; V gene: TRBV27; CDR3 DNA: TGTGCCAGCAGTTTACCTGGACAGGGGGCGAGGGAGCAGTACTTC; CDR3 protein: CASSLPGQGAREQYF
J gene: TRBJ1-4; clone size: NA; D gene: TRBD1; V gene: TRBV10-1; CDR3 DNA: TGCGCCAGCAGTGTAGGGGGCACTAATGAAAAACTGTTTTTT; CDR3 protein: CASSVGGTNEKLFF
J gene: TRBJ1-2; clone size: NA; D gene: TRBD1; V gene: TRBV5-8; CDR3 DNA: TGTGCCAGCAGCATGCAACCGGGACAGGGGATTAATGGCTACACCTTC; CDR3 protein: CASSMQPGQGINGYTF
J gene: TRBJ2-1; clone size: few; D gene: TRBD2; V gene: TRBV6-4; CDR3 DNA: TGTGCCAGCAGTGACTCGGGACTAGCGGGCCATAATGAGCAGTTCTTC; CDR3 protein: CASSDSGLAGHNEQFF
J gene: TRBJ1-2; clone size: NA; D gene: NA; V gene: TRBV10-3; CDR3 DNA: TGTGCCATCAGTGAGTCGCAAGGGGTGGGCTACACCTTC; CDR3 protein: CAISESQGVGYTF
J gene: TRBJ1-2; clone size: NA; D gene: NA; V gene: TRBV30; CDR3 DNA: TGTGCCTGGAGTGTTCAGGGTTTATATGGCTACACCTTC; CDR3 protein: CAWSVQGLYGYTF
J gene: TRBJ2-3; clone size: once; D gene: TRBD2; V gene: TRBV5-3; CDR3 DNA: TGTGCCAGAAGCTTGGCTTTAGGGACTCGGGAGGGCACAGATACGCAGTATTTT; CDR3 protein: CARSLALGTREGTDTQYF
J gene: TRBJ1-5; clone size: NA; D gene: NA; V gene: TRBV2; CDR3 DNA: TGTGCCAGCAGTGACGGAAGGGGGGGAGGGCAGCCCCAGCATTTT; CDR3 protein: CASSDGRGGGQPQHF
J gene: TRBJ1-5; clone size: NA; D gene: TRBD1; V gene: TRBV30; CDR3 DNA: TGTGCCTGGAGGAAACAGGGGGGGGGCTATAGCAATCAGCCCCAGCATTTT; CDR3 protein: CAWRKQGGGYSNQPQHF
J gene: TRBJ2-7; clone size: NA; D gene: NA; V gene: TRBV5-4; CDR3 DNA: TGTGCCAGCAGCTTCGCCAATGTCGGGTACTACGAGCAGTACTTC; CDR3 protein: CASSFANVGYYEQYF
J gene: TRBJ1-2; clone size: NA; D gene: NA; V gene: TRBV10-3; CDR3 DNA: TGTGCCATCAGTATAAAACAGGGCTCTGACGGCTACACCTTC; CDR3 protein: CAISIKQGSDGYTF
J gene: TRBJ2-1; clone size: NA; D gene: TRBD1; V gene: TRBV25-1; CDR3 DNA: TGTGCCAGCAGGAGGACAGGGAGCTCCTACAATGAGCAGTTCTTC; CDR3 protein: CASRRTGSSYNEQFF